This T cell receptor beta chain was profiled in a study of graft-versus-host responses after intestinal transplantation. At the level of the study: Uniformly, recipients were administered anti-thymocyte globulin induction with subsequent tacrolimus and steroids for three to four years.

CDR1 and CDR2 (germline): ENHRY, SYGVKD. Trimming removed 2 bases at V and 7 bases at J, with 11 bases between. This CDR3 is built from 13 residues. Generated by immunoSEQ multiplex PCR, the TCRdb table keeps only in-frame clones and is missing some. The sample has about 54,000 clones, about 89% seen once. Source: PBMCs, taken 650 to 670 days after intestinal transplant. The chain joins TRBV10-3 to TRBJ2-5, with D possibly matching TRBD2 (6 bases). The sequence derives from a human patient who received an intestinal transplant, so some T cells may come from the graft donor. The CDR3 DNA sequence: TGTGCCATCAGTGAGCCAGAGGAGGGGACCCAGTACTTC. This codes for CAISEPEEGTQYF.